A single sample gave rise to the 20 T cell receptor beta chains below, sequenced in a study of T cells after yellow fever vaccination. TCRdb recomputed calls from the 5' RACE reads with MiXCR, one row per CDR3 protein. The sample includes some 69,000 distinct CDR3 sequences, under 6.5% of them seen just once. The specimen comprised CD4+ T cells sorted from PBMCs, sampled less than 16 days after the first yellow fever vaccination. These TCRs come from a young man who received the YFV17D yellow fever vaccine.

This clonotype has a count of ten or more. V and J are TRBV4-2 and TRBJ2-3, with 9 bases fitting TRBD2. Germline CDR1 reads LGHNA; CDR2 reads YNFKEQ. Trimming cost V 1 base and J 6 bases; bases outside gene matches: 2. This CDR3 has 14 amino acids. DNA of the CDR3: TGTGCCAGCAGCCAAGGACTAGCGGACGATACGCAGTATTTT. This sequence encodes CASSQGLADDTQYF.

The table lists this clonotype with many counts. In nucleotides, the CDR3 is TGCGCCAGCAGCTTGGGGGCGACCGGGGAGCTGTTTTTT. Translation gives CASSLGATGELFF. The V gene is TRBV5-1, the J gene TRBJ2-2, with D hard to call. The germline V gene has CDR1 SGHRS and CDR2 YFSETQ. V was clipped by 0 bases and J by 5 bases, with 5 bases between them. The CDR3 has 13 residues.

This clonotype was counted many times. This chain connects TRBV20-1 to TRBJ2-1; 7 bases are shared with TRBD2. Germline V gives CDR1 DFQATT, CDR2 SNEGSKA (reference sequence). The CDR3 runs to 14 residues. V lost 6 bases to trimming and J lost 5 bases; unmatched junction nucleotides: 10. CDR3 bases: TGCAGTGCCCTCGGCGGGGGAGGCCACAATGAGCAGTTCTTC. Its translation is CSALGGGGHNEQFF.

Turning to this clonotype: Germline and junction disagree at one end, which may indicate a read error. The CDR3 spells CARSPPGRETQYF. CDR3 in DNA: TGTGCCAGATCACCACCGGGACGGGAGACCCAGTACTTC. The chain links TRBV18 to TRBJ2-5; D may match TRBD1 or TRBD2 (5 bases each). CDR3 size: 13 residues. Germline assignment: CDR1 KGHSH and CDR2 LQKENI. Variable domain in full (rest from reference TRBV18 and TRBJ2-5): NAGVMQNPRHLVRRRGQEARLRCSPMKGHSHVYWYRQLPEEGLKFMVYLQKENIIDESGMPKERFSAEFPKEGPSILRIQQVVRGDSAAYFCARSPPGRETQYFGPGTRLLVL.

This clonotype has a count of ten or more. The CDR3 DNA follows: TGTGCCAGCAGCCTCGGTGCGATTTTCTATGGCTACACCTTC. Translating gives CASSLGAIFYGYTF. The rearrangement joins TRBV28 to TRBJ1-2; D unclear. The V gene's germline CDR1 is MDHEN and CDR2 SYDVKM. Trimming took off 6 bases at V and 4 bases at J, with 15 bases between the two ends. This CDR3 is 14 amino acids long.

This clonotype was seen repeatedly, ten times or more. This chain joins TRBV7-2 and TRBJ1-6; 7 bases agree with TRBD1. The CDR3 totals 14 residues. Trimming removed 5 bases from V and 7 bases from J; junction bases left unmatched: 5. The germline V gene has CDR1 SGHTA and CDR2 FQGNSA. DNA for the CDR3: TGTGCCAGCAGCCGGGGGACAGACAATTCACCCCTCCACTTT. As protein: CASSRGTDNSPLHF. Together with reference TRBV7-2 and TRBJ1-6, the CDR3 gives the full variable domain: GAGVSQSPSNKVTEKGKDVELRCDPISGHTALYWYRQSLGQGLEFLIYFQGNSAPDKSGLPSDRFSAERTGGSVSTLTIQRTQQEDSAVYLCASSRGTDNSPLHFGNGTRLTVT.

This clonotype was recorded at least ten times. The chain joins TRBV30 to TRBJ1-2, with a weak D call TRBD1 (6 bases). The germline V gene encodes CDR1 GTSNPN and CDR2 SVGIG (reference sequence). V was cut by 2 bases and J by 8 bases, with 21 bases left in between. The CDR3 spans 15 residues. CDR3 in DNA: TGTGCCTGGAGTCCTTCCCTCGGGACACCCTGGGGCTACACCTTC. Its protein is CAWSPSLGTPWGYTF.

This clonotype was detected ten times or more. The chain has TRBV6-5 and TRBJ1-4, with D possibly matching TRBD1 (6 bases). CDR3 size: 16 residues. Per germline, CDR1 MNHEY and CDR2 SVGAGI. V lost 0 bases to trimming and J lost 5 bases, with 13 bases between them. The CDR3 region has the DNA TGTGCCAGCAGTTACTCGCTTGGACAGCAGAATGAAAAACTGTTTTTT. As protein: CASSYSLGQQNEKLFF.

The table lists this clonotype with many counts. This sequence joins TRBV9 and TRBJ2-1, with D maybe TRBD2 (6 bases). Deletions cut 0 bases from V and 2 bases from J, with 9 bases between. Germline-derived CDR1 and CDR2 are SGDLS and YYNGEE. The CDR3 sequence is 15 residues long. CDR3 protein: CASSVEEGPYNEQFF. The CDR3 DNA reads TGTGCCAGCAGCGTAGAGGAGGGGCCCTACAATGAGCAGTTCTTC.

At least ten counts were recorded for this clonotype. The chain has TRBV12-3 or TRBV12-4 and TRBJ2-3, with 7 nucleotides matching TRBD2. The length of the CDR3 is 12 residues. The trim removed 5 bases at V and 9 bases at J, leaving 5 bases unmatched. CDR3 residues: CASSPVGGTQYF. For the CDR3, the DNA is TGTGCCAGCAGTCCGGTGGGAGGGACGCAGTATTTT.

This clonotype was detected many times. V gene TRBV5-1 combines with J gene TRBJ1-1; D is unresolved. Germline CDR1 reads SGHRS; CDR2 reads YFSETQ. The CDR3 length is 14 residues. Trimming shortened V by 4 bases and J by 5 bases, and 15 bases separated the two germline ends. The CDR3 region is CASSETRGRTEAFF. The CDR3 DNA reads TGCGCCAGCAGCGAAACTCGAGGGAGGACTGAAGCTTTCTTT.

This clonotype was counted at least ten times. The rearrangement joins TRBV7-2 to TRBJ1-2, with D perhaps matching TRBD1 (5 bases). Germline loops: CDR1 SGHTA, CDR2 FQGNSA. With 5 bases removed from V and 8 bases from J, the gap between germline ends came to 12 bases. This CDR3 comprises 12 residues. The DNA of the CDR3 is TGTGCCAGCAGCGCCTGGCGGGGCGGCTACACCTTC. The encoded protein is CASSAWRGGYTF. The variable domain in full, with the rest retrieved from reference TRBV7-2 and TRBJ1-2, is GAGVSQSPSNKVTEKGKDVELRCDPISGHTALYWYRQSLGQGLEFLIYFQGNSAPDKSGLPSDRFSAERTGGSVSTLTIQRTQQEDSAVYLCASSAWRGGYTFGSGTRLTVV.

This clonotype has ten or more counts. The chain joins TRBV6-1 to TRBJ2-5, with TRBD1 identical over 7 bases. The length of the CDR3 is 15 residues. With V trimmed by 7 bases and J by 5 bases, 13 bases remained unmatched. The germline gives CDR1 MNHNS, CDR2 SASEGT. The CDR3 DNA is TGTGCCAGCACTATGAGGGACAGCCCCAGGGAGACCCAGTACTTC. Translated: CASTMRDSPRETQYF.

The sample holds many counts of this clonotype. The rearrangement links TRBV5-1 to TRBJ2-7, with a tentative D call TRBD1 (6 bases). Looked up from germline, CDR1 is SGHRS and CDR2 is YFSETQ. This CDR3 is 14 amino acids long. V was trimmed by 4 bases and J by 7 bases, leaving 18 bases between them. CDR3 bases: TGCGCCAGCAGCCGACCTACGGACAGCCCTGAGCAGTACTTC. Protein sequence: CASSRPTDSPEQYF.

This clonotype was counted at least ten times. The chain recombines TRBV15 with TRBJ2-7, with D tentatively TRBD1 or TRBD2 (5 bases each). Per germline, CDR1 LNHNV and CDR2 YYDKDF (reference sequence). Deletions cut 9 bases from V and 6 bases from J, with 24 bases between. There are 15 residues in the CDR3. The CDR3 region is CATALRGGIASEQYF. Here the CDR3 DNA reads TGTGCCACGGCCCTGCGTGGGGGAATCGCCTCCGAGCAGTACTTC. The whole variable domain, remainder taken from reference TRBV15 and TRBJ2-7, is DAMVIQNPRYQVTQFGKPVTLSCSQTLNHNVMYWYQQKSSQAPKLLFHYYDKDFNNEADTPDNFQSRRPNTSFCFLDIRSPGLGDTAMYLCATALRGGIASEQYFGPGTRLTVT.

At least ten counts were recorded for this clonotype. The gene calls are TRBV6-1 and TRBJ1-2; D is possibly TRBD1 (5 bases). The CDR3 totals 15 residues. The germline V gene has CDR1 MNHNS and CDR2 SASEGT. V was trimmed by 6 bases and J by 6 bases, leaving 20 bases between them. The CDR3 protein is CASSPTLGERDGYTF. CDR3 DNA sequence: TGTGCCAGCAGCCCAACCCTGGGGGAACGGGATGGCTACACCTTC.

The table lists this clonotype with many counts. The chain links TRBV7-2 to TRBJ2-2, with no clear D. Germline V lookup: CDR1 SGHTA, CDR2 FQGNSA. V was shortened by 2 bases and J by 1 base, with 8 bases between the two germline ends. The CDR3 covers 15 residues. The CDR3 nucleotides read TGTGCCAGCAGCTTACTGGGTCAGAACACCGGGGAGCTGTTTTTT. It is translated as CASSLLGQNTGELFF.

This clonotype has ten or more counts. V usage is TRBV4-2 and J usage is TRBJ2-5; D might be TRBD2 (6 bases). Germline values: CDR1 LGHNA, CDR2 YNFKEQ. V lost 0 bases and J 5 bases, leaving 16 bases between the germline ends. The CDR3 contains 16 residues. The CDR3, as DNA: TGTGCCAGCAGCCAAGACCGGGACTCCAGCCCGGAGACCCAGTACTTC. Its protein is CASSQDRDSSPETQYF.

This clonotype was detected ten times or more. The V and J genes are TRBV5-1 and TRBJ1-1; D remains ambiguous. Trimming stripped 0 bases from V and 1 base from J, with 4 bases between. Germline V lookup: CDR1 SGHRS, CDR2 YFSETQ. The CDR3 is 13 amino acids. CDR3 sequence: CASSLVPNTEAFF. The DNA of the CDR3 is TGCGCCAGCAGCTTGGTCCCGAACACTGAAGCTTTCTTT.

This clonotype was detected many times. V usage is TRBV14 and J usage is TRBJ2-1, with D unclear. The CDR3 length is 16 residues. Trimming left V 0 bases short and J 7 bases short, with 16 bases between. The germline CDR1 and CDR2 sequences are SGHDN and FVKESK. This chain's CDR3 is CASSQDSRSYINEQFF. CDR3 nucleotide sequence: TGTGCCAGCAGCCAAGATAGTCGGTCCTACATAAATGAGCAGTTCTTC.